The 5 T cell receptor beta chains in this list originate from one sample, sequenced in a study of cytotoxic CD8 clonotypes in ibrutinib-treated CLL. Clones were read by immunoSEQ multiplex PCR, and TCRdb kept only the in-frame ones, dropping some. Among 15,000 to 20,000 clones listed, 81% were seen once. The sequencing used PBMCs, collected before ibrutinib treatment. The receptors stem from a human donor with chronic lymphocytic leukemia.

The genes are TRBV30 and TRBJ1-5; D remains unclear. Between the trimmed V and J ends, which lost 2 bases and 7 bases, there was a span of 15 bases. This CDR3 comprises 14 residues. The germline CDR1 and CDR2 sequences are GTSNPN and SVGIG (reference sequence). The CDR3 protein is CAWSTSGSRQPQHF. In DNA, the CDR3 is TGTGCCTGGAGTACGAGCGGATCTAGGCAGCCCCAGCATTTT.

J is TRBJ1-1 and V is TRBV9; D uncertain. Germline values: CDR1 SGDLS, CDR2 YYNGEE. The CDR3 has 15 amino acids. The V gene lost 4 bases and the J gene lost 1 base, with 14 bases spanning the gap. Here the CDR3 DNA reads TGTGCCAGCAGCCGACTTTCTACAGCGAACACTGAAGCTTTCTTT. Its translation: CASSRLSTANTEAFF.

The DNA of the CDR3 is TGTGCCAGCAGTTTATCCCCGGGACAGGGAGTCTCTGGGGCCAACGTCCTGACTTTC. Encoded protein: CASSLSPGQGVSGANVLTF. The J gene is TRBJ2-6, the V gene TRBV28; TRBD1 aligns across 9 bases. Per germline, CDR1 MDHEN and CDR2 SYDVKM. CDR3 length: 19 amino acids. V was pared by 1 base and J by 0 bases, with 7 bases of the junction left unmatched.

The V call is TRBV19, the J call TRBJ1-4, with D unclear. The CDR3 length is 15 residues. Trimming cost V 4 bases and J 5 bases, with 14 bases left between them. Germline V gene sequence: CDR1 LNHDA, CDR2 SQIVND (reference sequence). DNA of the CDR3: TGTGCCAGTAGTAGGGTGGCCGCAGTCAATGAAAAACTGTTTTTT. Translation gives CASSRVAAVNEKLFF.

CDR3 in DNA: TGCGCCAGCAGCTTGGGCGTGACAGGGGGCTACGAGCAGTACTTC. Residues: CASSLGVTGGYEQYF. The chain uses TRBV5-1 and TRBJ2-7, with TRBD1 matching 9 bases. Germline V gene sequence: CDR1 SGHRS, CDR2 YFSETQ. The ends lost 0 bases at V and 3 bases at J; junction bases unmatched: 4. The CDR3 is 15 residues long.